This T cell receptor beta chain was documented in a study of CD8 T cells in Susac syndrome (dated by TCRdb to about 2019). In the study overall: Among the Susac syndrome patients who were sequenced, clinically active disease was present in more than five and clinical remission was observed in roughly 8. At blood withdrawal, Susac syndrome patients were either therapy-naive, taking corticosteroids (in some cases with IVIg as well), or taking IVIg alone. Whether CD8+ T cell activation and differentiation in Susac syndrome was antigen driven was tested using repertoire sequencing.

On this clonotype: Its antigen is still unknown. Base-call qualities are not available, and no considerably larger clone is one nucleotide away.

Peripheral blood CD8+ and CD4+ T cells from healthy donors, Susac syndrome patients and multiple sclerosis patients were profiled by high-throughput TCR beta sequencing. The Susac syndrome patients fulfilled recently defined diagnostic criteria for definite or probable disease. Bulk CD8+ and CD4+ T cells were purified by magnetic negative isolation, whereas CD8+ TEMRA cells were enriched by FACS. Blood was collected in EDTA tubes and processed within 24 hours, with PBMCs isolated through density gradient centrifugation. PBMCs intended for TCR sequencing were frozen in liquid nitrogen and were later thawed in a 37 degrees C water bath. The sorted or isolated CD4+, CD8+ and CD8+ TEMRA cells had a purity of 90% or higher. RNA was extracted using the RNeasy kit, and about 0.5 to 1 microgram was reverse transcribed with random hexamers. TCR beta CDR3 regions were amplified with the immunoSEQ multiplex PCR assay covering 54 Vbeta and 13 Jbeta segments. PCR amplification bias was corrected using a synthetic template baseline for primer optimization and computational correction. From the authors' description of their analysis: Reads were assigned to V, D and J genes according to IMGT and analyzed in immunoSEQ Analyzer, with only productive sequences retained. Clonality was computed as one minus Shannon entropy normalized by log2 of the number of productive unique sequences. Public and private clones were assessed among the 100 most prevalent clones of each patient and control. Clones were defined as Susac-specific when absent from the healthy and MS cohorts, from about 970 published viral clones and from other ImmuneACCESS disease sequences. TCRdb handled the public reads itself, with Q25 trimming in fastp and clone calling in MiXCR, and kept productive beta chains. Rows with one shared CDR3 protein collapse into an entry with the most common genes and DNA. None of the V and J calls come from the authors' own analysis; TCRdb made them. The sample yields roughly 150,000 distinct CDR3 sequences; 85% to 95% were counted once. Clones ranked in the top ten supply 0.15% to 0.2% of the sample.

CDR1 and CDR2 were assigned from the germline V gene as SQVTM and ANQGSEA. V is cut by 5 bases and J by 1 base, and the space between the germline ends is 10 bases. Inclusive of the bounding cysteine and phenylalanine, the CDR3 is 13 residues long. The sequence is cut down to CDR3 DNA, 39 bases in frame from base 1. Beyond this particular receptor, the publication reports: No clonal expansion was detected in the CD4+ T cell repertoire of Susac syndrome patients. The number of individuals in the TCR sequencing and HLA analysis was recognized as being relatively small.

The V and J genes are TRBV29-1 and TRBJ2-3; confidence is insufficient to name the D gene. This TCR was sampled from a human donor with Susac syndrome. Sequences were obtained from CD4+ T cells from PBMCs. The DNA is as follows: TGCAGCGTTAGGAAATCGGGCACAGATACGCAGTATTTT. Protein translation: CSVRKSGTDTQYF.